This T cell receptor (beta chain) was found in a study of early T cells in non-severe SARS-CoV-2 infection. TCRdb itself ran the 5' RACE reads through MiXCR, one entry per CDR3 protein. This sample has approximately 71,000 distinct CDR3 sequences, with under 13% found just once. Germline V gene data show CDR1 as MNHNS and CDR2 as SASEGT. The CDR3 has 19 amino acids. The trim removed 3 bases at V and 0 bases at J, leaving 13 bases unmatched. This rearrangement joins TRBV6-1 to TRBJ2-7; 11 nucleotides match TRBD2. The receptor was isolated from an adult who was a healthcare worker with PCR-confirmed SARS-CoV-2 infection or an uninfected control (not recorded which). Source material: whole blood. CDR3 amino acids: CASSDLGTSGTYFSYEQYF. Written as DNA, the CDR3 is TGTGCCAGCAGTGATCTAGGGACTAGCGGAACCTATTTCTCCTACGAGCAGTACTTC.